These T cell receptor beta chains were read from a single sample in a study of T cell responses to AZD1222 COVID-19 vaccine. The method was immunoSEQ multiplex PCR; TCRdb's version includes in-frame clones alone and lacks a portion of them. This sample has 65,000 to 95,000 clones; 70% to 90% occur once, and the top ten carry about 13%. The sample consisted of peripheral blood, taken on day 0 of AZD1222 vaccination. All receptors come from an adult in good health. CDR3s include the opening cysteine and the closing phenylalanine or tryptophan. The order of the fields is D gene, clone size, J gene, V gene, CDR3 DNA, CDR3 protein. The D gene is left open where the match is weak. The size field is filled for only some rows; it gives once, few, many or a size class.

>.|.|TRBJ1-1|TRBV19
TGTGCCAGTAGTATTGGGAAGGTCATGAACACTGAAGCTTTCTTT
CASSIGKVMNTEAFF
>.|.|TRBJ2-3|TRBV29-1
TGCAGCGTTGACGACACAGATACGCAGTATTTT
CSVDDTDTQYF
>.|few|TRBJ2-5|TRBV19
TGTGCCAGTAGTATTAGGACAACCCAAGAGACCCAGTACTTC
CASSIRTTQETQYF
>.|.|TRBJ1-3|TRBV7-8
TGTGCCAGCAGCCGAGCCAGGGCCTCTGGAAACACCATATATTTT
CASSRARASGNTIYF
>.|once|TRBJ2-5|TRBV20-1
TGCAGTGCTATTTCCGAGACCCAGTACTTC
CSAISETQYF
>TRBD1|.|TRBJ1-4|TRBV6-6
TGTGCCAGCAGTTCTGAGACAGGGGGGAGTGAAAAACTGTTTTTT
CASSSETGGSEKLFF
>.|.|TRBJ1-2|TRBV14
TGTGCCAGCAGCCGTTTTCAGGGGTGGAACTATGGCTACACCTTC
CASSRFQGWNYGYTF
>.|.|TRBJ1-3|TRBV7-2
TGTGCCAGCAGCTTCGGCTCTGGAAACACCATATATTTT
CASSFGSGNTIYF
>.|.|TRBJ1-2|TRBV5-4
TGTGCCAGCAGCTTGGGCGCCGAAAACTATGGCTACACCTTC
CASSLGAENYGYTF
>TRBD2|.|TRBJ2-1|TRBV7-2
TGTGCCAGCAGCCCTAGCGGGGGGCTCTACAATGAGCAGTTCTTC
CASSPSGGLYNEQFF
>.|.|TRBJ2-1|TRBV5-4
TGTGCCAGCAGCGTAGGCTTAGGGGAGGCCAATGAGCAGTTCTTC
CASSVGLGEANEQFF
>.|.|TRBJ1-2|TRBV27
TGTGCCAGCAGTTCCCTGACGTCCCAAAGAGGCTACACCTTC
CASSSLTSQRGYTF
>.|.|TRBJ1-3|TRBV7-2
TGTGCCAGCAGCCAACGTACAACCTCTGGAAACACCATATATTTT
CASSQRTTSGNTIYF
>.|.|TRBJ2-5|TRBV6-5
TGTGCCAGCAGTCGACAGGTTGGCCAAGAGACCCAGTACTTC
CASSRQVGQETQYF
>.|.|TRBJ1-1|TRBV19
TGTGCCAGTATTGATAGGGGGTCGAACACTGAAGCTTTCTTT
CASIDRGSNTEAFF
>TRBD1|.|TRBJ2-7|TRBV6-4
TGTGCCAGCAGGAGGGACAGGGGGCCTCACGAGCAGTACTTC
CASRRDRGPHEQYF
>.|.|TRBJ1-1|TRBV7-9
TGTGCCAGCAGCCACCGAGCACAGAACACTGAAGCTTTCTTT
CASSHRAQNTEAFF
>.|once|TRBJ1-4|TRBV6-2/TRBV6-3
TGTGCCAGCAGTTATCGTCCCGGGACAGAAAAACTGTTTTTT
CASSYRPGTEKLFF
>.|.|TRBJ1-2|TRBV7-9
TGTGCCAGCAGTTGGGCAGATAATGGCTACACCTTC
CASSWADNGYTF
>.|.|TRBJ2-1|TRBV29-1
TGCAGCGTCTCCTCAACCGGGAGACAGGGTAGTTTCTACAATGAGCAGTTCTTC
CSVSSTGRQGSFYNEQFF
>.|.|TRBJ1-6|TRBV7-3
TGTGCCAGCAGCTTCGGGGGCTCCTATAATTCACCCCTCCACTTT
CASSFGGSYNSPLHF
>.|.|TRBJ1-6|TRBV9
TGTGCCAGCAGCGCACGCGGGGACCTCTATTCACCCCTCCACTTT
CASSARGDLYSPLHF
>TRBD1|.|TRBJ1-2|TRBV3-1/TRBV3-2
TGTGCCAGCAGCCAATACGACAGGGCCGCAGGTTATGGCTACACCTTC
CASSQYDRAAGYGYTF
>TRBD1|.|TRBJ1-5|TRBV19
TGTGCCAGTAGTCTAAAGGGACAGGGCAATCAGCCCCAGCATTTT
CASSLKGQGNQPQHF
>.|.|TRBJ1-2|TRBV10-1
TGCGCCAGTCCCATTATATTAGGAGACAGGTACTCTAACTATGGCTACACCTTC
CASPIILGDRYSNYGYTF
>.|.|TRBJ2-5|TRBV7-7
TGTGCTAGCAGCAACAGACCGAATCCGGAGGAGACCCAGTACTTC
CASSNRPNPEETQYF
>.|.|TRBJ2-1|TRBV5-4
TGTGCCAGCAGCTTCCGCAGCCTCCCGAGGATGGATGAGCAGTTCTTC
CASSFRSLPRMDEQFF
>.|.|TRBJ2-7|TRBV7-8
TGTGCCAGCAGCCCAAGGGCCACGTCCTACGAGCAGTACTTC
CASSPRATSYEQYF
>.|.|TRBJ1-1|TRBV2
TGTGCCAGCCAGGGCGGGCAGAACGCTGAAGCTTTCTTT
CASQGGQNAEAFF
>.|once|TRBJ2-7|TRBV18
TGTGCCAGCTCACCACTGACAGGCTCCTACGAGCAGTACTTC
CASSPLTGSYEQYF
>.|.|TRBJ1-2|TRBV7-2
TGTGCCAGCAGCCTAGGGGGTATAGTGGGTGGTGGCTACACCTTC
CASSLGGIVGGGYTF
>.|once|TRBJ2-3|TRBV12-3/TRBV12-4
TGTGCCAGCTGGCGACTAGCAGATACGCAGTATTTT
CASWRLADTQYF
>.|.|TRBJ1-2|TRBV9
TGTGCCAGCAGCGTCCGGGGCAACTATGGCTACACCTTC
CASSVRGNYGYTF
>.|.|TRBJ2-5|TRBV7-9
TGTGCCAGCAGCTTAGGGCTCGTCTCAGAGACCCAGTACTTC
CASSLGLVSETQYF
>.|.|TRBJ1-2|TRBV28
TGTGCCAGCAGGTCCCGGGCCGCCCCCCACTACACCTTC
CASRSRAAPHYTF
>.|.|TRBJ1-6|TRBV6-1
TGTGCCAGCAGACCGGGACACGATAATTCACCCCTCCACTTT
CASRPGHDNSPLHF
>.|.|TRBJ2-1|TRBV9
TGTGCCAGCAGCGTAGAGGGGCAGGGAGAGTGGAATGAGCAGTTCTTC
CASSVEGQGEWNEQFF
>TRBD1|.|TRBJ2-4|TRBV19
TGTGCCAGTAGTATAGATATTAGTTCCGCCAGGGGGAACATTCAGTACTTC
CASSIDISSARGNIQYF
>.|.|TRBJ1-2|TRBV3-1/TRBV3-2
TGTGCCAGATATTATGGCTACACCTTC
CARYYGYTF
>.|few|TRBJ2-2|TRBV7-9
TGTGCCAGCAGGGGGCTCGGTGTGAACACCGGGGAGCTGTTTTTT
CASRGLGVNTGELFF
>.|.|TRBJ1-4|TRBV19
TGTGCCAGTAGTATATCGCTCCTTAATGAAAAACTGTTTTTT
CASSISLLNEKLFF
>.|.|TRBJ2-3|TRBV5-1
TGCGCCAGCAGCTTGGGCCAGCGCACAGATACGCAGTATTTT
CASSLGQRTDTQYF
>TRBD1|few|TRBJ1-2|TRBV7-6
TGTGCCAGCAGCTTAAACCCCCAGGGGGATGGCTACACCTTC
CASSLNPQGDGYTF
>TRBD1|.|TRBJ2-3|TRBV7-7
TGTGCTAGCAGCCGACTCCTAACAGGGGTTAGCACAGATACGCAGTATTTT
CASSRLLTGVSTDTQYF
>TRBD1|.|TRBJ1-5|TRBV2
TGTGCCAGCAGTGGGGACAGAAGTAATCAGCCCCAGCATTTT
CASSGDRSNQPQHF
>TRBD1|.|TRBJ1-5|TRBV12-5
TGTGCTAGTGGTCCACCCCCGACAGGGGTTCTCAATCAGCCCCAGCATTTT
CASGPPPTGVLNQPQHF
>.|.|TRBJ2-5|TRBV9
TGTGCCAGCAGCGTAGGTGGGGGATGGGGCCAAGAGACCCAGTACTTC
CASSVGGGWGQETQYF